This TCR beta chain was captured in a study of CD8 T cells in ankylosing spondylitis. CDR1 is DFQATT, CDR2 SNEGSKA, per germline (reference sequence). The CDR3 extends over 14 amino acids. Trimming took off 0 bases at V and 1 base at J, with 9 bases between the two ends. Points from the study as a whole: Reports say disease-linked clones showed up significantly more in matched ankylosing spondylitis synovial fluid.

The TCR beta libraries were generated through quantitative 5'-RACE incorporating molecular barcodes. TCRdb independently ran MiXCR on the 5' RACE reads; one entry per CDR3 protein. The data hold about 250,000 distinct CDR3 sequences, with roughly 32% observed a single time. This clonotype was seen many times. Its antigen is not identified. The receptor was isolated from a male donor with ankylosing spondylitis or in good health (not recorded which). The J gene is TRBJ1-1, the V gene TRBV20-1; D is unclear. Specimen: blood, either unsorted or a sorted T cell fraction (not recorded which). CDR3 DNA sequence: TGCAGTGCTAGAGATTCCCGAAAGAACACTGAAGCTTTCTTT. Protein product: CSARDSRKNTEAFF.